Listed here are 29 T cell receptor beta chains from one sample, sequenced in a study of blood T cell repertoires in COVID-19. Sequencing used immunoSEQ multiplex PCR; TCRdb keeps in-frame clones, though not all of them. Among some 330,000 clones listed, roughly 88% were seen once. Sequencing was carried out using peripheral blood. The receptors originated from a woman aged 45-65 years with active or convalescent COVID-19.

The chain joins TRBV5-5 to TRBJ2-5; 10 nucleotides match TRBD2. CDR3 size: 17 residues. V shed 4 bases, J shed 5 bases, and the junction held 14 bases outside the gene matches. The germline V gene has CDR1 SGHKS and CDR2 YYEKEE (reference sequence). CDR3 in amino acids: CASSPWTSGRTWETQYF. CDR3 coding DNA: TGTGCCAGCAGCCCGTGGACTAGCGGACGGACGTGGGAGACCCAGTACTTC.

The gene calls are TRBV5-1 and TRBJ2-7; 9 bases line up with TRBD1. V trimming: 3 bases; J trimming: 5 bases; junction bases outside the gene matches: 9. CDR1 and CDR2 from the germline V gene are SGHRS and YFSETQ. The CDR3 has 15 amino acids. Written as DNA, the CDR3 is TGCGCCAGCAGCTCACAGGGGGCCACCTGGGACGAGCAGTACTTC. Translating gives CASSSQGATWDEQYF.

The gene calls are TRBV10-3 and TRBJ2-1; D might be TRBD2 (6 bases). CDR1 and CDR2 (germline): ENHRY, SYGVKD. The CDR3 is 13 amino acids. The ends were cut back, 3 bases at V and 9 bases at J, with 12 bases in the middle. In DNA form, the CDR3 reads TGTGCCATCAGTGAAGGTAGACTAGGTGAGCAGTTCTTC. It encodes CAISEGRLGEQFF.

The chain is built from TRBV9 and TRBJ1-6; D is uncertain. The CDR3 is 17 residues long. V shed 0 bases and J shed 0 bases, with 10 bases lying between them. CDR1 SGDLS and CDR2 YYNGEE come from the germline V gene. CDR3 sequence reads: CASSVDLTSSYNSPLHF. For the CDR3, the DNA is TGTGCCAGCAGCGTAGATCTCACTAGCTCCTATAATTCACCCCTCCACTTT.

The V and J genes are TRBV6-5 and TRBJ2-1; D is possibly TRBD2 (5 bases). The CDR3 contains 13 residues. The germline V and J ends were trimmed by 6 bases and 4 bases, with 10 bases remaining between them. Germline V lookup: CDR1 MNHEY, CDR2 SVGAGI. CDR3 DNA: TGTGCCAGCAGCCCCCTAGCTTACAATGAGCAGTTCTTC. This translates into CASSPLAYNEQFF.

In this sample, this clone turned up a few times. In DNA form, the CDR3 reads TGTGCCAGTAGTAAGTCCGGTACCGGGGAGCTGTTTTTT. Translated: CASSKSGTGELFF. The chain is built from TRBV19 and TRBJ2-2; D unclear. This CDR3 has 13 amino acids. The germline V and J ends were trimmed by 4 bases and 5 bases, with 8 bases remaining between them. The germline V gene has CDR1 LNHDA and CDR2 SQIVND (reference sequence).

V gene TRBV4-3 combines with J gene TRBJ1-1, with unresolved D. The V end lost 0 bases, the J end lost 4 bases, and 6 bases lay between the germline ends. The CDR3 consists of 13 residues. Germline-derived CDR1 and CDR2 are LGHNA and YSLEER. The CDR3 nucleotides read TGCGCCAGCAGCCAAGAGAGGGCCACTGAAGCTTTCTTT. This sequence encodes CASSQERATEAFF.

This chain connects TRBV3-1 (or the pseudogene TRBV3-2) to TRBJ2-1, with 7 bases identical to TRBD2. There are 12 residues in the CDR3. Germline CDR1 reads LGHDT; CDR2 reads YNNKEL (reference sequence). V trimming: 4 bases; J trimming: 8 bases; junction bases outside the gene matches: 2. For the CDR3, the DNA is TGTGCCAGCAGCCCTCGGGGGGATGAGCAGTTCTTC. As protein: CASSPRGDEQFF.

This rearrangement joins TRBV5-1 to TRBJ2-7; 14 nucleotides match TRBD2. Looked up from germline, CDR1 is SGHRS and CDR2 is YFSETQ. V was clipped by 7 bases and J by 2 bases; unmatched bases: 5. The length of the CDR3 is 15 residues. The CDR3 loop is CASGPGLAGAYEQYF. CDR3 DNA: TGCGCCAGCGGACCGGGACTAGCGGGGGCCTACGAGCAGTACTTC. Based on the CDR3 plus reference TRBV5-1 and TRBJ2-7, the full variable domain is KAGVTQTPRYLIKTRGQQVTLSCSPISGHRSVSWYQQTPGQGLQFLFEYFSETQRNKGNFPGRFSGRQFSNSRSEMNVSTLELGDSALYLCASGPGLAGAYEQYFGPGTRLTVT.

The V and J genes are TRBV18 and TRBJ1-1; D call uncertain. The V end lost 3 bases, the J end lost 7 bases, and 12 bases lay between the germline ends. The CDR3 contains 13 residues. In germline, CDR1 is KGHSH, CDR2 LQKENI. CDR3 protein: CASSPQEGVEAFF. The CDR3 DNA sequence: TGTGCCAGCTCACCCCAAGAGGGAGTTGAAGCTTTCTTT.

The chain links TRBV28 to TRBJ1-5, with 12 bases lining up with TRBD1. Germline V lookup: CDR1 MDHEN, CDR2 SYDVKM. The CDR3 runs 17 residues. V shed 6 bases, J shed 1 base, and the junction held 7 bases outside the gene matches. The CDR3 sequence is CASRNPGQGASNQPQHF. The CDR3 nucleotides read TGTGCCAGCAGAAATCCGGGACAGGGGGCAAGCAATCAGCCCCAGCATTTT.

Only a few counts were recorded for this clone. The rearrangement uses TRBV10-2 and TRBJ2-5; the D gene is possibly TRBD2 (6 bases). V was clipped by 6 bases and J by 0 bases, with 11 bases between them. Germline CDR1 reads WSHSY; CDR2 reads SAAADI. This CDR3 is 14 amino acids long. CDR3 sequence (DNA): TGCGCCAGCAGACAAAGCGGGTACCAAGAGACCCAGTACTTC. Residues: CASRQSGYQETQYF.

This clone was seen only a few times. CDR3 sequence reads: CASSLSQGLLSGNTIYF. CDR3 DNA: TGTGCCAGCAGCTTATCCCAGGGACTGCTCTCTGGAAACACCATATATTTT. This rearrangement joins TRBV7-2 to TRBJ1-3, with TRBD1 as a possible D gene (5 bases). V lost 2 bases to trimming and J lost 0 bases, with 14 bases between them. Germline V gives CDR1 SGHTA, CDR2 FQGNSA. This CDR3 spans 17 amino acids.

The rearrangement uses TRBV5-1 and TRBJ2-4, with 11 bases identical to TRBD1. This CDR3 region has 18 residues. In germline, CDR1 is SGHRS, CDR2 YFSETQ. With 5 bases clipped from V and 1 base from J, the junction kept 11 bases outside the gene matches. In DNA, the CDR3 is TGCGCCAGCAGGCCGGGACAGGGGGGCCCTTTCGCCAAAAACATTCAGTACTTC. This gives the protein CASRPGQGGPFAKNIQYF.

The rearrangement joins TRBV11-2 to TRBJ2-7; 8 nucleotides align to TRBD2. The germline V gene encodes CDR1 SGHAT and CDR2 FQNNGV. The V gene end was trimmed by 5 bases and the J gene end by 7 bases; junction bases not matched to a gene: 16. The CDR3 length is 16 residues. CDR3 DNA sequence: TGTGCCAGCAGCCGGGGGATCGAGCGGGGGCCCCCTGAGCAGTACTTC. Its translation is CASSRGIERGPPEQYF.

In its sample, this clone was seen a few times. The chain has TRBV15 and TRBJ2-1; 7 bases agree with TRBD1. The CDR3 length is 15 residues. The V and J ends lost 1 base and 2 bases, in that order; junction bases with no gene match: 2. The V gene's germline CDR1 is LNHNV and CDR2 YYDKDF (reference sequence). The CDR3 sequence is CATSRVRGPYNEQFF. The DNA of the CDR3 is TGTGCCACCAGCAGAGTTAGGGGGCCCTACAATGAGCAGTTCTTC. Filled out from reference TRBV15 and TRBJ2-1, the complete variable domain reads DAMVIQNPRYQVTQFGKPVTLSCSQTLNHNVMYWYQQKSSQAPKLLFHYYDKDFNNEADTPDNFQSRRPNTSFCFLDIRSPGLGDTAMYLCATSRVRGPYNEQFFGPGTRLTVL.

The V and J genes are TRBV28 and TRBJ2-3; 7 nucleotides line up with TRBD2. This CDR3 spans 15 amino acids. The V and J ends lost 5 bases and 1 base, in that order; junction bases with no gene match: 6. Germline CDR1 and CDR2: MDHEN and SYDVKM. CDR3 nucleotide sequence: TGTGCCAGCAGTAGAGGAACTAGCGGCACAGATACGCAGTATTTT. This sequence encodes CASSRGTSGTDTQYF.

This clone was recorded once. For the CDR3, the DNA is TGTGCCAGCAGTTCGGGAGAACAGGTTGGAAACACCATATATTTT. It encodes CASSSGEQVGNTIYF. The V and J genes are TRBV28 and TRBJ1-3, with a possible D match to TRBD1 (5 bases). Germline V gene data show CDR1 as MDHEN and CDR2 as SYDVKM. V was shortened by 4 bases and J by 3 bases, with 13 bases between the two germline ends. This CDR3 comprises 15 residues.

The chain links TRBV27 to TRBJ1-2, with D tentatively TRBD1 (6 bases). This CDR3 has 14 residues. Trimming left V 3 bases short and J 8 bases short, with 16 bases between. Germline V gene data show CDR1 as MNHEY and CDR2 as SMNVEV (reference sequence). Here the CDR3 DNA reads TGTGCCAGCAGTTTCGTACAGGGACACGGGGGCTACACCTTC. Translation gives CASSFVQGHGGYTF.

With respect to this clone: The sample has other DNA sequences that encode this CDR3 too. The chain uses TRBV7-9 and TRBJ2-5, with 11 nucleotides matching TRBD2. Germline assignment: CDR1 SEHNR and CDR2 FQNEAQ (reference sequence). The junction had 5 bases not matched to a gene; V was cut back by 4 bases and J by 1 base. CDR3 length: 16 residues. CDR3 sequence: CASSSTSGGFQETQYF. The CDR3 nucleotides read TGTGCCAGCAGCTCCACTAGCGGGGGATTCCAAGAGACCCAGTACTTC. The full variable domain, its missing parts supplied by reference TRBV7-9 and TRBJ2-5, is DTGVSQNPRHKITKRGQNVTFRCDPISEHNRLYWYRQTLGQGPEFLTYFQNEAQLEKSRLLSDRFSAERPKGSFSTLEIQRTEQGDSAMYLCASSSTSGGFQETQYFGPGTRLLVL.

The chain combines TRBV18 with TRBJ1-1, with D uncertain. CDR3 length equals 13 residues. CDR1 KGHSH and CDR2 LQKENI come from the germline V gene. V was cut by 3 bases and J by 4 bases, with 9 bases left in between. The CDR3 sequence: CASSPLGTTEAFF. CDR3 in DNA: TGTGCCAGCTCACCCCTCGGTACCACTGAAGCTTTCTTT.

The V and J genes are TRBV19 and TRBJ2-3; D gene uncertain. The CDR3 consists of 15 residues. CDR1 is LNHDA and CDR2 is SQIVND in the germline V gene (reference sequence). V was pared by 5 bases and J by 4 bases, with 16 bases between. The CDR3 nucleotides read TGTGCCAGTAGTCCGCGTGGGCCTATTTCAGATACGCAGTATTTT. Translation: CASSPRGPISDTQYF.

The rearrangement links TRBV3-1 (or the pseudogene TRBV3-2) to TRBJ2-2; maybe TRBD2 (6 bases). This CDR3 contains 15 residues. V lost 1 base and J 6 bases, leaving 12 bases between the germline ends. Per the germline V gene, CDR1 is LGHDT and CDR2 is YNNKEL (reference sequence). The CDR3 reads CASSQVGGISGELFF. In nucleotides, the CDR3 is TGTGCCAGCAGCCAAGTTGGAGGGATTTCCGGGGAGCTGTTTTTT.

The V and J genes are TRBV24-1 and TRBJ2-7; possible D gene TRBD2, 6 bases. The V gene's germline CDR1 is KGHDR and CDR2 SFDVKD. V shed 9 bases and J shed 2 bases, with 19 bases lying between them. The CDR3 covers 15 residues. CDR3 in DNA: TGTGCCACCGACCCCCCGGACTACCCGGCCTACGAGCAGTACTTC. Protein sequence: CATDPPDYPAYEQYF.

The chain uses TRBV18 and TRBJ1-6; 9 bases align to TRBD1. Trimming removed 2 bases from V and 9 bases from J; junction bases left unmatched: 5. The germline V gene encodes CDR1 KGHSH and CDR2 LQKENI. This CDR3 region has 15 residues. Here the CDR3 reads CASSPARQGGSPLHF. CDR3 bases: TGTGCCAGCTCACCAGCCCGACAGGGGGGTTCACCCCTCCACTTT.

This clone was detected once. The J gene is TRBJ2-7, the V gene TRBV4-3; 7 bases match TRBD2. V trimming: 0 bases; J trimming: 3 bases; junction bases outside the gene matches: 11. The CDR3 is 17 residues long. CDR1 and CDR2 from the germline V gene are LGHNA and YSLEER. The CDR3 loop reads CASSQDVIGEGLYEQYF. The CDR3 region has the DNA TGCGCCAGCAGCCAAGATGTGATCGGGGAGGGTCTCTACGAGCAGTACTTC.

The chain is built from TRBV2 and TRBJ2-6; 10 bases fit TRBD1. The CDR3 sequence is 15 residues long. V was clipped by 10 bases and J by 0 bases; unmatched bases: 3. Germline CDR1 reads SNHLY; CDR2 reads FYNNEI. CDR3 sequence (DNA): TGTGCCACCAGGACAGGGGGCTCTGGGGCCAACGTCCTGACTTTC. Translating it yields CATRTGGSGANVLTF.

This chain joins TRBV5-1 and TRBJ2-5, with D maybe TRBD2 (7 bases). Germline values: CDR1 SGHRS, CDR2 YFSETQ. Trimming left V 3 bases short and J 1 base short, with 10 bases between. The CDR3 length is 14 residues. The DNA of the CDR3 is TGCGCCAGCAGCTCCGGGGGGCCCCAAGAGACCCAGTACTTC. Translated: CASSSGGPQETQYF.

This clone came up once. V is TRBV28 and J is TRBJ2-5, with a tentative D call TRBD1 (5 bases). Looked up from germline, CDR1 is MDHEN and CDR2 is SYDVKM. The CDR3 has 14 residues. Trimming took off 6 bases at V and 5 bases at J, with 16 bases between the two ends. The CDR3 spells CASSFDRYEETQYF. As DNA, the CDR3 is TGTGCCAGCAGCTTCGACAGATACGAGGAGACCCAGTACTTC.